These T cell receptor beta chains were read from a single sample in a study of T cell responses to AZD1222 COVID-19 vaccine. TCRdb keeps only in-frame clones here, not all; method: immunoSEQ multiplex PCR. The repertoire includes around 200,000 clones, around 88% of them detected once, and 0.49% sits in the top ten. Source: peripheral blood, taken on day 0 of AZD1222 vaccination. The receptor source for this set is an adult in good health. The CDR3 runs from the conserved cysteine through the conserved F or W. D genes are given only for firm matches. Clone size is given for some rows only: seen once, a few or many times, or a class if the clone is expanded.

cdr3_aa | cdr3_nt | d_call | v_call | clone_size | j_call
CAWSRPYEQYF | TGTGCCTGGAGTAGACCCTACGAGCAGTACTTC | . | TRBV30 | . | TRBJ2-7
CASSLEGNAYNSPLHF | TGCGCCAGCAGCTTGGAAGGGAATGCCTATAATTCACCCCTCCACTTT | . | TRBV5-1 | . | TRBJ1-6
CAWSVPPTETQYF | TGTGCCTGGAGTGTACCCCCGACAGAGACCCAGTACTTC | . | TRBV30 | . | TRBJ2-5
CASSLDPSGGITGELFF | TGTGCCAGCAGCTTGGACCCTAGCGGGGGGATTACCGGGGAGCTGTTTTTT | TRBD2 | TRBV11-3 | . | TRBJ2-2
CASSSPGTSGRLTYNEQFF | TGTGCCAGCAGCTCCCCCGGGACTAGCGGGAGATTGACCTACAATGAGCAGTTCTTC | TRBD2 | TRBV28 | . | TRBJ2-1
CSVAAPVGEQYF | TGCAGCGTTGCCGCCCCGGTCGGAGAGCAGTACTTC | . | TRBV29-1 | . | TRBJ2-7
CAWSYKGRSYGYTF | TGTGCCTGGAGTTATAAGGGCAGGAGCTATGGCTACACCTTC | . | TRBV30 | . | TRBJ1-2
CASSQSGGNTYNEQFF | TGTGCCAGCAGCCAATCGGGCGGGAACACCTACAATGAGCAGTTCTTC | . | TRBV16 | . | TRBJ2-1
CASSLHSGTGGYEQYF | TGCGCCAGCAGCTTGCATTCCGGGACAGGCGGGTACGAGCAGTACTTC | TRBD1 | TRBV5-1 | few | TRBJ2-7
CASSLAPATNTEAFF | TGTGCCAGCAGCTTAGCTCCTGCTACGAACACTGAAGCTTTCTTT | . | TRBV11-2 | . | TRBJ1-1
CASSDSRQGAYNEQFF | TGTGCCAGCAGTGATTCTAGACAGGGGGCCTACAATGAGCAGTTCTTC | TRBD1 | TRBV25-1 | . | TRBJ2-1
CAWSVGRGPRQPQHF | TGTGCCTGGAGTGTAGGGAGGGGGCCGCGGCAGCCCCAGCATTTT | TRBD1 | TRBV30 | . | TRBJ1-5
CASSLAGTGPGYGYTF | TGTGCCAGCAGCTTAGCCGGGACAGGGCCCGGCTATGGCTACACCTTC | TRBD1 | TRBV7-9 | . | TRBJ1-2
CASSVALAGDTQYF | TGTGCCAGCAGCGTAGCTCTAGCGGGAGATACGCAGTATTTT | TRBD2 | TRBV9 | . | TRBJ2-3
CASSFGAPLYGNTQYF | TGTGCCAGCAGTTTTGGGGCACCTTTATACGGGAATACGCAGTATTTT | . | TRBV27 | . | TRBJ2-3
CASSPGPSGNTIYF | TGCGCCAGCAGTCCGGGCCCCTCTGGAAACACCATATATTTT | . | TRBV5-1 | few | TRBJ1-3
CASGQGAVGTEAFF | TGTGCCAGCGGGCAGGGGGCGGTAGGAACTGAAGCTTTCTTT | TRBD1 | TRBV27 | . | TRBJ1-1
CARGAPETQYF | TGTGCCAGAGGGGCTCCAGAGACCCAGTACTTC | . | TRBV6-5 | once | TRBJ2-5
CASSRTSGSDEQYF | TGTGCCAGCAGTAGGACTAGCGGGAGCGACGAGCAGTACTTC | TRBD2 | TRBV6-5 | . | TRBJ2-7
CASAERNSYNEQFF | TGCGCCAGCGCCGAGCGAAACTCCTACAATGAGCAGTTCTTC | . | TRBV4-1 | few | TRBJ2-1
CASSSQGLGDAEAFF | TGTGCCAGCAGTTCACAGGGGTTGGGTGACGCTGAAGCTTTCTTT | TRBD1 | TRBV7-9 | . | TRBJ1-1
CASRRLAEAGELFF | TGTGCCAGCAGGCGACTAGCGGAGGCGGGGGAGCTGTTTTTT | TRBD2 | TRBV6-4 | few | TRBJ2-2
CASGRGIAYEQYF | TGCGCCAGCGGGAGGGGCATCGCCTACGAGCAGTACTTC | TRBD2 | TRBV10-2 | . | TRBJ2-7
CASAPPRTVRYEQYF | TGTGCCAGCGCGCCCCCCCGGACAGTTCGGTACGAGCAGTACTTC | . | TRBV6-5 | . | TRBJ2-7
CASSGPGRNTEAFF | TGTGCCAGCAGTGGTCCGGGCCGGAACACTGAAGCTTTCTTT | . | TRBV28 | . | TRBJ1-1
CASNSGTRGHNQPQHF | TGTGCCAGTAACAGCGGGACGCGAGGGCACAATCAGCCCCAGCATTTT | . | TRBV19 | . | TRBJ1-5
CASSRAGFNEKLFF | TGTGCCAGCAGCCGCGCCGGGTTTAATGAAAAACTGTTTTTT | . | TRBV9 | . | TRBJ1-4
CASALEGQGGGETQYF | TGTGCTAGTGCTCTCGAAGGACAGGGAGGAGGTGAGACCCAGTACTTC | TRBD1 | TRBV12-5 | . | TRBJ2-5
CASSSGLAGGHEQYF | TGTGCCAGCAGCTCTGGACTAGCGGGAGGGCACGAGCAGTACTTC | TRBD2 | TRBV7-6 | . | TRBJ2-7
CASSLRGQNTEAFF | TGCGCCAGCAGCTTGAGGGGGCAGAACACTGAAGCTTTCTTT | TRBD1 | TRBV5-1 | . | TRBJ1-1
CASSPSSGTGTDTQYF | TGTGCCAGCTCACCATCTAGCGGGACGGGCACAGATACGCAGTATTTT | TRBD2 | TRBV18 | . | TRBJ2-3
CASSRGGKAGELFF | TGTGCCAGCAGCCGAGGGGGAAAGGCCGGGGAGCTGTTTTTT | . | TRBV7-8 | few | TRBJ2-2
CASSVGLGGSYNEQFF | TGTGCCAGCAGCGTAGGACTCGGGGGGTCCTACAATGAGCAGTTCTTC | TRBD2 | TRBV9 | once | TRBJ2-1
CASTPVGRDYGYTF | TGTGCCAGCACCCCAGTGGGCAGGGACTATGGCTACACCTTC | . | TRBV11-2 | . | TRBJ1-2
CASSVEEGQKQFF | TGTGCCAGCAGCGTAGAGGAGGGTCAAAAGCAGTTCTTC | . | TRBV9 | few | TRBJ2-1
CASSLRSNQPQHF | TGTGCCAGCAGCTTAAGGAGCAATCAGCCCCAGCATTTT | . | TRBV7-6 | . | TRBJ1-5
CASRQTWTGVRTTEAFF | TGTGCCAGCAGACAAACATGGACAGGGGTCAGAACCACTGAAGCTTTCTTT | TRBD1 | TRBV28 | . | TRBJ1-1
CASSYSFGPVDSPLHF | TGTGCCAGCAGTTACTCCTTCGGACCTGTCGATTCACCCCTCCACTTT | . | TRBV6-2/TRBV6-3 | . | TRBJ1-6
CASSQDLSSPLHF | TGTGCCAGCAGCCAAGACCTGAGTTCACCCCTCCACTTT | . | TRBV3-1/TRBV3-2 | once | TRBJ1-6
CASSYSDRGDYGYTF | TGTGCCAGCAGTTACTCGGATCGTGGGGACTATGGCTACACCTTC | . | TRBV6-5 | . | TRBJ1-2
CASILDRGREKLFF | TGTGCCAGCATCCTGGACAGGGGAAGGGAAAAACTGTTTTTT | TRBD1 | TRBV6-5 | . | TRBJ1-4
CASLDQLDNEQFF | TGTGCCAGCTTGGACCAGCTGGATAATGAGCAGTTCTTC | . | TRBV18 | . | TRBJ2-1
CASSRTSGSSYEQYF | TGTGCCAGCAGCCGGACTAGCGGCAGCTCCTACGAGCAGTACTTC | TRBD2 | TRBV7-6 | . | TRBJ2-7
CASSLLGAGELFF | TGTGCCAGCAGCCTCCTAGGGGCCGGGGAGCTGTTTTTT | . | TRBV14 | . | TRBJ2-2
CASSATGYGQYF | TGCGCCAGCAGTGCCACCGGGTATGGGCAGTACTTC | . | TRBV10-1 | . | TRBJ2-7
CASSLELQARGWGNTIYF | TGTGCCAGCAGCTTAGAACTTCAAGCCAGGGGATGGGGAAACACCATATATTTT | . | TRBV13 | . | TRBJ1-3
CASSSAGLGGSETQYF | TGTGCCAGCAGCTCGGCTGGACTAGGCGGTTCGGAGACCCAGTACTTC | TRBD2 | TRBV5-8 | . | TRBJ2-5
CASGRDSAYNEQFF | TGTGCCAGCGGCCGGGACAGTGCCTACAATGAGCAGTTCTTC | TRBD1 | TRBV6-5 | . | TRBJ2-1
CASSARDRDIQPQHF | TGTGCCAGCAGCGCCCGGGACAGGGATATTCAGCCCCAGCATTTT | TRBD1 | TRBV7-8 | . | TRBJ1-5
CAISERGSTIYF | TGTGCCATCAGTGAGCGCGGGAGCACCATATATTTT | . | TRBV10-3 | . | TRBJ1-3
CASSPTGVSSYEQYF | TGTGCCAGCAGCCCTACAGGGGTAAGCTCCTACGAGCAGTACTTC | TRBD1 | TRBV9 | . | TRBJ2-7
CASSTKTGWDSNIQYF | TGTGCCAGTAGTACAAAGACAGGGTGGGATTCAAACATTCAGTACTTC | TRBD1 | TRBV19 | . | TRBJ2-4
CASGLVLERGGITQYF | TGTGCTAGTGGTTTGGTACTGGAGCGGGGGGGAATAACGCAGTATTTT | TRBD2 | TRBV12-5 | . | TRBJ2-3
CASSLGPNNEQFF | TGCGCCAGCAGCTTGGGGCCTAACAATGAGCAGTTCTTC | . | TRBV5-1 | . | TRBJ2-1
CASSKDLRTGPYEQYF | TGTGCCAGCAGCAAAGACCTCCGGACAGGGCCCTACGAGCAGTACTTC | . | TRBV21-1 | . | TRBJ2-7